The 5 T cell receptor beta chains presented below share a single source sample, sequenced in a study of T and B cells in COVID-19 patients. BIOMED2 TRB-A/B primer pools were used in multiplex TRB PCR. TCRdb re-called the multiplex PCR reads with MiXCR, one entry per CDR3 protein. Here the sample spans more than 13,000 distinct CDR3 sequences, under 35% being singletons. Blood genomic DNA input for TRB amplification was 250-500 ng. The sequenced sample consisted of blood. These receptors were obtained from a human donor who had recovered from COVID-19.

This rearrangement joins TRBV15 to TRBJ1-1, with a weak D call TRBD1 (6 bases). The CDR3 length is 15 residues. CDR1 LNHNV and CDR2 YYDKDF come from the germline V gene (reference sequence). With 3 bases removed from V and 1 base from J, the gap between germline ends came to 12 bases. CDR3 region: CATSSGSTGNTEAFF. DNA for the CDR3: TGTGCCACCAGCAGTGGGTCGACAGGGAACACTGAAGCTTTCTTT.

This clonotype is deemed medium-sized. V is TRBV5-6 and J is TRBJ2-5, with D unresolved. V dropped 3 bases and J dropped 5 bases, with 5 bases sitting between them. From germline, CDR1 is SGHDT and CDR2 YYEEEE. CDR3 size: 11 residues. The CDR3 DNA is TGTGCCAGCAGCTCCGACGAGACCCAGTACTTC. It codes for CASSSDETQYF.

This clonotype was counted once. The rearrangement joins TRBV29-1 to TRBJ1-1; 9 positions agree with TRBD1. Germline trimming cut 3 bases from V and 9 bases from J; bases unmatched to any gene: 11. Germline CDR1 SQVTM, CDR2 ANQGSEA. CDR3 length: 14 residues. CDR3 amino acids: CSVDSGQGREKAFF. The DNA of the CDR3 is TGCAGCGTTGATTCGGGACAGGGTAGGGAAAAAGCTTTCTTT.

This clonotype was recorded a few times. One end of the junction does not line up with germline, which may come from a read error. V and J are TRBV19 and TRBJ1-2; TRBD1 might be the D (6 bases). The CDR3 is made up of 12 amino acids. CDR1 is LNHDA and CDR2 is SQIVND in the germline V gene (reference sequence). The CDR3 coding sequence is TGTGCCACTCGGACGTCGGGGAAGGGGGTCGCCTTC. Encoded protein: CATRTSGKGVAF.

Of note for this clonotype: Likely a read error: the CDR3 ends without its conserved phenylalanine or tryptophan. The gene calls are TRBV6-5 and TRBJ2-3; 16 bases agree with TRBD2. This CDR3 has 15 residues. CDR1 is MNHEY and CDR2 is SVGAGI in the germline V gene. V lost 10 bases, J lost 5 bases, and 6 bases stayed unmatched. The DNA for the CDR3 is TGTGCCACTGGGACTAGCGGGGGGGCAGGAGATACGCAGTATTTA. This translates into CATGTSGGAGDTQYL.